These T cell receptor beta chains were read from a single sample in a study of graft-versus-host responses after intestinal transplantation. Produced via immunoSEQ multiplex PCR; TCRdb's table is partial and in-frame only. The sample records about 40,000 clones, 91% being singletons. The sequencing used PBMCs, collected about 310 days after intestinal transplant. The receptor set was obtained from a human patient who received an intestinal transplant, so some T cells may come from the graft donor. CDR3s include the opening cysteine and the closing phenylalanine or tryptophan. The D gene is left open where the match is weak. Clone size is shown for a subset of rows, as once, few, many or a class of expanded clone.

J: TRBJ2-3; V: TRBV6-4; D: TRBD2; size: few; CDR3: CASSRSSGSTDTQYF; DNA: TGTGCCAGCAGTCGGTCTAGCGGGAGCACAGATACGCAGTATTTT
J: TRBJ1-3; V: TRBV9; D: TRBD1; size: NA; CDR3: CASSVDGTGHSGNTIYF; DNA: TGTGCCAGCAGCGTAGACGGGACAGGCCATTCTGGAAACACCATATATTTT
J: TRBJ1-2; V: TRBV10-3; D: NA; size: few; CDR3: CASRAAGQEYGYTF; DNA: TGTGCCTCCCGAGCCGCGGGCCAGGAGTATGGCTACACCTTC
J: TRBJ2-3; V: TRBV7-3; D: TRBD1; size: NA; CDR3: CASSSGTGADTQYF; DNA: TGTGCCAGCAGCTCCGGGACAGGGGCAGATACGCAGTATTTT
J: TRBJ2-4; V: TRBV4-1; D: NA; size: NA; CDR3: CASSQPTGLAKNIQYF; DNA: TGCGCCAGCAGCCAGCCGACAGGCCTAGCCAAAAACATTCAGTACTTC
J: TRBJ1-1; V: TRBV15; D: NA; size: NA; CDR3: CATSRGAEAFF; DNA: TGTGCCACCAGCAGAGGAGCTGAAGCTTTCTTT
J: TRBJ2-7; V: TRBV5-1; D: NA; size: NA; CDR3: CASSLVPGSYEQYF; DNA: TGCGCCAGCAGCTTGGTCCCGGGCTCCTACGAGCAGTACTTC
J: TRBJ1-4; V: TRBV6-1; D: NA; size: NA; CDR3: CATGSTNEKLFF; DNA: TGTGCCACTGGGAGCACTAATGAAAAACTGTTTTTT
J: TRBJ1-6; V: TRBV6-1; D: NA; size: NA; CDR3: CASSTDFYNSPLHF; DNA: TGTGCCAGCAGTACAGATTTCTATAATTCACCCCTCCACTTT
J: TRBJ2-7; V: TRBV28; D: NA; size: NA; CDR3: CASRTRQAYEQYF; DNA: TGTGCCAGCAGGACCCGACAGGCGTACGAGCAGTACTTC
J: TRBJ2-5; V: TRBV11-2; D: NA; size: NA; CDR3: CASSLGLSRDQETQYF; DNA: TGTGCCAGCAGCTTAGGGCTATCCAGGGACCAAGAGACCCAGTACTTC